This entry is about one T cell receptor beta chain. Its target antigen remains unknown. Base-call qualities are not available, and no considerably larger clone is one nucleotide away. The data were obtained in a study of blood T cell repertoires in COVID-19 (dated by TCRdb to about 2020). For context, the study as a whole: Samples covering the acute and convalescent phases of COVID-19 were provided by collaborators in the United States, Italy and Spain. The material from the prospective study consisted of cDNA or gDNA derived from T cells, B-cell-depleted T cells, or PBMCs. The repertoires were released in a freely available public database intended as a resource for research on the immune response to SARS-CoV-2. Where HLA class I and class II types were available, the types were taken from metadata supplied by the sample provider, not from assay-based typing. Samples were obtained from the ongoing ImmuneRACE study (first 160 participants) and from 1,254 subjects provided by 6 global collaborators. Deeply sampled blood TCRbeta repertoires from subjects exposed to, actively infected with, or recovered from COVID-19 were included in the dataset. The sample metadata nearly always contained a de-identified subject ID, COVID-19 status, age in years and sex.

The germline V gene encodes CDR1 KGHSH and CDR2 LQKENI. Including cysteine and phenylalanine, the CDR3 has 16 amino acids. Only the CDR3 DNA is retained, 48 bases long and in frame from the first base. Germline trimming amounts to 2 bases on V and 2 bases on J, with 2 as the count of junction bases outside the gene matches. TCRbeta CDR3 regions were amplified from genomic DNA using the immunoSEQ Assay, a bias-controlled multiplex PCR. The authors' analysis ran thus. The number of nucleated cells in each sample was estimated by amplification of reference gene primers within the assay. Sequence reads were collapsed and filtered to measure the absolute abundance of every unique TCRbeta CDR3 rearrangement. Productive Simpson clonality was computed per sample as the square root of Simpson's diversity index over productive rearrangements. What TCRdb holds here is the immuneACCESS table cut down to in-frame rearrangements. Part of the clones is not present; checked against another copy, under half of the missing clones reflect an unresolved V gene, and the others are unexplained. The V and J calls and the clone size are those of that table, but D and trimming were determined from the DNA. This sample is represented by approximately 65,000 clones; about 86% of them were singletons. The ten biggest clones cover more than 3.5% of the sample.

Collaborating institutions collected whole blood in K2EDTA tubes following their own protocols. For TCRbeta analysis, collaborators shipped samples as frozen whole blood, isolated PBMCs, or DNA extracted from either of those sample types. What the research found in general, with its limitations: Clinical and demographic metadata were provided uncurated, with the amount varying by source and participant.

The source is a man aged 45-65 years with acute or convalescent COVID-19. This receptor chain uses TRBV18 and TRBJ2-7; TRBD2 fits 14 bases in the junction. Sequencing used peripheral blood. The CDR3 protein is CASSPGTSGSTYEQYF. The sequenced DNA is TGTGCCAGCTCACCAGGGACTAGCGGGAGTACCTACGAGCAGTACTTC.